A selection of T cell receptor beta chains follows, all from one sample in a study of blood T cell repertoires in COVID-19. The method was immunoSEQ multiplex PCR; TCRdb's version includes in-frame clones alone and lacks a portion of them. The sample has about 73,000 clones, less than 75% seen once. What was sequenced was peripheral blood. Source of these receptors: a man between 60 and 75 years old with acute or convalescent COVID-19. Each CDR3 is given with its conserved first and last residue. D genes are given only for firm matches. The size of a clone is reported for some rows only, either as once, few or many, or as a class for expanded clones.

j_call clone_size d_call v_call cdr3_aa cdr3_nt
TRBJ1-6 few . TRBV19 CASRARQLSPLHF TGTGCCAGTAGGGCAAGACAGCTTTCACCCCTCCACTTT
TRBJ2-7 . TRBD1 TRBV5-1 CASSLVRTGFEQYF TGCGCCAGCAGCTTGGTAAGGACAGGGTTCGAGCAGTACTTC
TRBJ1-6 few TRBD1 TRBV25-1 CASSATGEGHNSPLHF TGTGCCAGCAGTGCCACAGGGGAAGGCCATAATTCACCCCTCCACTTT
TRBJ2-4 . . TRBV19 CASSNNLAKNIQYF TGTGCCAGTAGTAACAATCTAGCCAAAAACATTCAGTACTTC
TRBJ1-1 few . TRBV5-5 CASSLTQGTEAFF TGTGCCAGCAGCTTGACCCAGGGCACTGAAGCTTTCTTT
TRBJ2-4 . . TRBV5-4 CASSLMPENIQYF TGTGCCAGCAGCTTGATGCCAGAAAACATTCAGTACTTC
TRBJ2-7 . . TRBV5-1 CASSFSSYEQYF TGCGCCAGCAGCTTCAGCTCCTACGAGCAGTACTTC
TRBJ2-1 . . TRBV19 CASSISPQGGDEQFF TGTGCCAGTAGTATCAGTCCCCAGGGTGGGGATGAGCAGTTCTTC
TRBJ2-3 . . TRBV29-1 CSGGADTQYF TGCAGCGGAGGCGCAGATACGCAGTATTTT
TRBJ1-1 . . TRBV5-1 CASSQQTLNTEAFF TGCGCCAGCAGTCAACAGACCTTAAACACTGAAGCTTTCTTT
TRBJ1-1 . . TRBV5-1 CASSGQGLRNTEAFF TGCGCCAGCAGCGGCCAGGGGTTGAGGAACACTGAAGCTTTCTTT
TRBJ2-1 . . TRBV19 CASSVTQLAYNEQFF TGTGCCAGTAGTGTTACTCAACTAGCCTACAATGAGCAGTTCTTC
TRBJ2-5 . . TRBV4-2 CASSQMARAGETQYF TGTGCCAGCAGCCAAATGGCACGGGCGGGGGAGACCCAGTACTTC
TRBJ2-2 few . TRBV5-4 CASSLDQTGELFF TGTGCCAGCAGCTTGGACCAGACCGGGGAGCTGTTTTTT
TRBJ2-2 . . TRBV7-2 CASSLFPGVNTGELFF TGTGCCAGCAGCTTATTCCCAGGGGTGAACACCGGGGAGCTGTTTTTT
TRBJ1-4 once TRBD1 TRBV28 CASSLRQGAGGEKLFF TGTGCCAGCAGTTTGAGACAGGGGGCTGGAGGGGAAAAACTGTTTTTT
TRBJ1-1 . TRBD1 TRBV19 CASSMDRGHTEAFF TGTGCCAGTAGTATGGACAGGGGACACACTGAAGCTTTCTTT
TRBJ2-7 . TRBD2 TRBV30 CAWSLVTVTSGRASGEQYF TGTGCCTGGAGCTTGGTGACAGTTACTAGCGGGAGGGCCTCTGGCGAGCAGTACTTC
TRBJ2-1 . . TRBV6-5 CASKSNLIYNEQFF TGTGCCAGCAAATCTAACCTGATATACAATGAGCAGTTCTTC
TRBJ2-7 . . TRBV19 CASSKKVDSSYEQYF TGTGCCAGTAGTAAAAAAGTGGACAGCTCCTACGAGCAGTACTTC
TRBJ1-2 . . TRBV18 CASSPTEDRTYGYTF TGTGCCAGCTCACCAACGGAGGACAGAACTTATGGCTACACCTTC
TRBJ1-2 . TRBD1 TRBV7-9 CASSLGQGIYGYTF TGTGCCAGCAGCCTCGGACAGGGAATATATGGCTACACCTTC
TRBJ2-5 . TRBD1 TRBV28 CASSHRTGLGEETQYF TGTGCCAGCAGTCACCGGACAGGTTTGGGGGAGGAGACCCAGTACTTC
TRBJ1-4 . . TRBV27 CASSPGARATNEKLFF TGTGCCAGCTCCCCTGGGGCACGCGCAACTAATGAAAAACTGTTTTTT
TRBJ2-1 . . TRBV10-3 CAISGGGYNEQFF TGTGCCATCAGTGGCGGAGGGTACAATGAGCAGTTCTTC
TRBJ1-5 . . TRBV19 CATSRDSNQPQHF TGTGCCACGAGCCGGGATAGCAATCAGCCCCAGCATTTT
TRBJ2-5 few . TRBV10-3 CAISDSGDETQYF TGTGCCATCAGTGACTCCGGTGATGAGACCCAGTACTTC
TRBJ1-2 once TRBD1 TRBV30 CAWSGTEGYGYTF TGTGCCTGGAGCGGGACAGAAGGCTATGGCTACACCTTC
TRBJ2-3 few TRBD2 TRBV12-5 CASGLLADGLAGTDTQYF TGTGCTAGTGGTTTGTTGGCTGACGGGCTAGCGGGGACAGATACGCAGTATTTT
TRBJ2-1 . . TRBV11-2 CASSVSVGQGPYNEQFF TGTGCCAGCAGCGTTTCCGTCGGGCAGGGTCCTTACAATGAGCAGTTCTTC
TRBJ2-3 once TRBD1 TRBV6-5 CASDRDRVTDTQYF TGTGCCAGCGACCGGGACAGAGTCACAGATACGCAGTATTTT
TRBJ1-1 few . TRBV29-1 CSVDPLARQTRGGF TGCAGCGTTGACCCATTGGCTCGACAGACCCGGGGGGGCTTT
TRBJ1-6 . TRBD1 TRBV9 CASSEMDRDSPLHF TGTGCCAGCAGCGAGATGGACAGGGATTCACCCCTCCACTTT
TRBJ1-2 once . TRBV7-3 CATYPRGYTF TGTGCCACCTATCCACGGGGCTACACCTTC
TRBJ2-5 few TRBD2 TRBV7-3 CAMRPGTSGFQETQYF TGTGCCATGCGCCCGGGGACTAGCGGATTCCAAGAGACCCAGTACTTC
TRBJ2-2 . . TRBV3-1/TRBV3-2 CASSQPHAGELFF TGTGCCAGCAGCCAACCACACGCCGGGGAGCTGTTTTTT
TRBJ1-2 . TRBD1 TRBV6-2/TRBV6-3 CASSYGTGVNGYTF TGTGCCAGCAGTTACGGGACAGGGGTCAATGGCTACACCTTC
TRBJ1-6 . . TRBV11-3 CASSLAAYNSPLHF TGTGCCAGCAGCTTGGCTGCCTATAATTCACCCCTCCACTTT
TRBJ2-3 once TRBD1 TRBV7-9 CASSTTGQSTDTQYF TGTGCCAGCAGCACCACGGGACAGAGCACAGATACGCAGTATTTT
TRBJ2-7 few . TRBV10-1 CATLARGYKQYF TGCGCCACCCTGGCTAGGGGCTACAAGCAGTACTTC
TRBJ1-5 . TRBD1 TRBV30 CAWSAERDRGNDQPQHF TGTGCCTGGAGCGCTGAACGGGACAGGGGTAACGATCAGCCCCAGCATTTT
TRBJ2-2 few . TRBV9 CASSVGSGVTGELFF TGTGCCAGCAGCGTAGGAAGCGGAGTCACCGGGGAGCTGTTTTTT
TRBJ2-1 . . TRBV7-9 CASRSGKANEQFF TGTGCCAGCCGATCCGGGAAAGCGAATGAGCAGTTCTTC
TRBJ1-4 . . TRBV5-6 CASSVPYANEKLFF TGTGCCAGCAGCGTCCCCTACGCCAATGAAAAACTGTTTTTT
TRBJ1-2 . . TRBV19 CASRLSHSIYGYTF TGTGCCAGTAGACTCAGCCACAGCATCTATGGCTACACCTTC
TRBJ2-3 . . TRBV4-1 CATSSDRSFTDTQYF TGCGCCACCTCGTCCGACAGGTCTTTCACAGATACGCAGTATTTT
TRBJ2-5 . TRBD2 TRBV4-2 CASSQERENSETQYF TGTGCCAGCAGCCAGGAGCGGGAGAATTCAGAGACCCAGTACTTC
TRBJ2-4 . . TRBV19 CASSLRENIQYF TGTGCCAGTAGCCTACGGGAAAACATTCAGTACTTC
TRBJ1-5 . . TRBV6-1 CASSREVDQPQHF TGTGCCAGCAGTCGTGAGGTTGATCAGCCCCAGCATTTT
TRBJ2-1 few . TRBV30 CAWSVGERGLADNEQFF TGTGCCTGGAGTGTAGGGGAAAGAGGTCTCGCAGACAATGAGCAGTTCTTC
TRBJ2-7 many . TRBV27 CASRISRGSYEQYF TGTGCCAGCAGAATCTCTCGGGGGTCCTACGAGCAGTACTTC
TRBJ1-1 . . TRBV28 CASSWGRGTEAFF TGTGCCAGCAGTTGGGGAAGGGGCACTGAAGCTTTCTTT
TRBJ2-3 . TRBD2 TRBV6-2/TRBV6-3 CASSYGWTSGGDTQYF TGTGCCAGCAGTTACGGTTGGACTAGCGGGGGAGATACGCAGTATTTT
TRBJ1-2 . . TRBV24-1 CATSDTVTVNYGYTF TGTGCCACCAGTGACACGGTGACAGTTAACTATGGCTACACCTTC
TRBJ2-4 . TRBD1 TRBV30 CAWSKLQGDIQYF TGTGCCTGGAGTAAGCTACAGGGGGACATTCAGTACTTC